The 5 T cell receptor beta chains below come from one sample, sequenced in a study of T cell responses to AZD1222 COVID-19 vaccine. Produced via immunoSEQ multiplex PCR; TCRdb's table is partial and in-frame only. The table lists some 150,000 clones, about 88% of them singletons. Material: peripheral blood, obtained on day 0 of AZD1222 vaccination. All receptors come from an adult in good health.

This CDR3 is CASSDQGAGNQPQHF. The CDR3 nucleotides are TGTGCCAGTAGTGACCAGGGGGCTGGAAATCAGCCCCAGCATTTT. This sequence joins TRBV19 and TRBJ1-5; 8 nucleotides agree with TRBD1. The CDR3 covers 15 residues. V trimming: 5 bases; J trimming: 4 bases; junction bases outside the gene matches: 7. Germline-derived CDR1 and CDR2 are LNHDA and SQIVND (reference sequence).

The rearrangement joins TRBV7-2 to TRBJ1-5; unclear D gene. This CDR3 is built from 13 residues. In germline, CDR1 is SGHTA, CDR2 FQGNSA. V lost 1 base to trimming and J lost 6 bases, with 7 bases between them. CDR3: CASSLGTFQPQHF. CDR3 sequence (DNA): TGTGCCAGCAGCTTAGGGACGTTTCAGCCCCAGCATTTT.

V usage is TRBV12-3 or TRBV12-4 and J usage is TRBJ1-6, with a weak D call TRBD1 (5 bases). The CDR3 loop spans 13 amino acids. The V gene lost 11 bases and the J gene lost 5 bases, with 13 bases spanning the gap. The CDR3: CASTRDHNSPLHF. CDR3 nucleotide sequence: TGTGCCTCCACCCGGGACCATAATTCACCCCTCCACTTT.

This chain connects TRBV28 to TRBJ1-1, with D perhaps matching TRBD1 (5 bases). CDR1 and CDR2 (germline): MDHEN, SYDVKM. Trimming took 8 bases from V and 7 from J, leaving 20 bases between them. The CDR3 is 14 amino acids. CDR3 protein: CASRPGNGGNEAFF. As DNA, the CDR3 is TGTGCCAGCCGACCCGGAAATGGGGGTAATGAAGCTTTCTTT.

This chain joins TRBV6-5 and TRBJ1-1, with 7 bases fitting TRBD1. Trimming at V came to 6 bases and at J to 6 bases, leaving 7 bases not matched to a gene. CDR1 and CDR2 (germline): MNHEY, SVGAGI. The CDR3 length is 13 residues. The CDR3 DNA follows: TGTGCCAGCAGGACAGGGATTCGGGCTGAAGCTTTCTTT. Its protein product is CASRTGIRAEAFF.